This section outlines one T cell receptor (beta chain) sequence together with its context. This entry is derived from a study of cytotoxic CD8 clonotypes in ibrutinib-treated CLL. Assay used: immunoSEQ multiplex PCR; TCRdb lists only in-frame clones, some missing. The sample has around 310,000 clones, more than 65% seen once. Trimming cost V 4 bases and J 3 bases; bases outside gene matches: 10. From germline, CDR1 is MRHNA and CDR2 SNTAGT. This CDR3 is built from 17 residues. The chain employs TRBV6-4 and TRBJ2-1; 9 positions agree with TRBD2. The specimen comprised PBMCs, sampled before ibrutinib treatment. The clonotype comes from a human donor with chronic lymphocytic leukemia. The CDR3 sequence: CASSGNSGSGYYNEQFF. As DNA, the CDR3 is TGTGCCAGCAGTGGAAATAGCGGGAGTGGGTACTACAATGAGCAGTTCTTC.